Below, 14 T cell receptor beta chains from the same sample are listed, as sequenced in a study of tumor-infiltrating lymphocytes in primary liver carcinoma. Unsorted whole blood yielded the blood RNA, and germline DNA was also extracted. cDNA specific to TCR beta was made from 500 ng of total RNA, with a constant-region primer employed for priming. Three-round nested multiplex PCR performed with slightly modified ARM-PCR produced the TCR beta libraries. Primers for the first two PCR rounds were TRBV1-TRBV30 forward primers and a C-beta reverse primer (approximately 10 cycles per round). TCRdb re-called the multiplex PCR reads with MiXCR, one entry per CDR3 protein. The repertoire holds about 180,000 distinct CDR3 sequences, with around 60% as singletons. The sample was peripheral blood. These receptors all stem from a man between 35 and 55 years old with primary liver carcinoma and hepatitis B virus infection.

The chain couples TRBV10-1 to TRBJ2-1; D gene uncertain. CDR3 length: 14 residues. V lost 3 bases to trimming and J lost 4 bases, with 10 bases between them. The germline V gene encodes CDR1 WNHNN and CDR2 SYGVQD (reference sequence). Written as DNA, the CDR3 is TGCGCCAGCAGTGATGGCGGAGTTTACAATGAGCAGTTCTTC. It yields the protein CASSDGGVYNEQFF.

About this clonotype itself: A much larger clone differs from this one at a single base, so this may be a read error. The rearrangement joins TRBV11-2 to TRBJ2-7; no definite D call. The CDR3 loop spans 16 amino acids. Deletions cut 1 base from V and 1 base from J, with 14 bases between. Germline V CDR1 and CDR2: SGHAT, FQNNGV. The CDR3 spells CASSLVPYSLSYEQYF. The CDR3 coding sequence is TGTGCCAGCAGCTTAGTCCCCTACAGCCTTTCCTACGAGCAGTACTTC. Full variable domain (rest looked up from reference TRBV11-2 and TRBJ2-7): EAGVAQSPRYKIIEKRQSVAFWCNPISGHATLYWYQQILGQGPKLLIQFQNNGVVDDSQLPKDRFSAERLKGVDSTLKIQPAKLEDSAVYLCASSLVPYSLSYEQYFGPGTRLTVT.

This clonotype was recorded a few times. V gene TRBV29-1 combines with J gene TRBJ2-7, with 7 positions matching TRBD1. Germline lookup yields CDR1 SQVTM and CDR2 ANQGSEA. V was clipped by 8 bases and J by 0 bases; unmatched bases: 7. CDR3 length: 13 amino acids. The CDR3 loop is CSTMTGSSYEQYF. In DNA, the CDR3 is TGCAGCACAATGACAGGGAGCTCCTACGAGCAGTACTTC.

For this clonotype: It may be a read error: a sequence one base away is much more abundant. CDR3 sequence (DNA): TGTGCCAGCACTTACTCGCGGATCCCCAGCGGGGCCTATAATTCACCCCTCCACTTT. Translated: CASTYSRIPSGAYNSPLHF. The V gene is TRBV6-5, the J gene TRBJ1-6; D uncertain. This CDR3 region has 19 residues. CDR1 is MNHEY and CDR2 is SVGAGI in the germline V gene.

The chain combines TRBV6-5 with TRBJ2-3, with TRBD2 identical over 8 bases. CDR1 is MNHEY and CDR2 is SVGAGI in the germline V gene. There are 17 residues in the CDR3. Trimming took 6 bases from V and 5 from J; bases not matched to a gene: 16. The CDR3 loop reads CASSGRSGTGLGDTQYF. The CDR3 nucleotides read TGTGCCAGCAGCGGTCGTAGCGGGACCGGATTGGGAGATACGCAGTATTTT.

The sample holds one count of this clonotype. The V call is TRBV4-1, the J call TRBJ1-1; TRBD1 might be the D (5 bases). CDR1 is MGHRA, CDR2 YSYEKL, per germline. This CDR3 contains 16 residues. V gave up 4 bases and J gave up 2 bases, with 17 bases separating them. CDR3 coding DNA: TGCGCCAGCAGCCCTACTGGGGGGAGGGGCAACACTGAAGCTTTCTTT. The encoded protein is CASSPTGGRGNTEAFF.

The V call is TRBV6-1, the J call TRBJ2-1; TRBD2 might be the D (5 bases). Looked up from germline, CDR1 is MNHNS and CDR2 is SASEGT. The CDR3 is 15 residues long. The V gene lost 2 bases and the J gene lost 0 bases, with 8 bases spanning the gap. The chain's CDR3 is CASSERAGSYNEQFF. The CDR3 region has the DNA TGTGCCAGCAGTGAACGTGCGGGCTCCTACAATGAGCAGTTCTTC.

This clonotype was observed many times. This CDR3 is CASSLDRGSYNEQFF. The CDR3 DNA sequence: TGTGCCAGCAGCCTGGACAGGGGCTCCTACAATGAGCAGTTCTTC. The rearrangement joins TRBV11-2 to TRBJ2-1; 9 bases line up with TRBD1. This CDR3 comprises 15 residues. Looked up from germline, CDR1 is SGHAT and CDR2 is FQNNGV. V shed 5 bases, J shed 0 bases, and the junction held 2 bases outside the gene matches. Filled out from reference TRBV11-2 and TRBJ2-1, the complete variable domain reads EAGVAQSPRYKIIEKRQSVAFWCNPISGHATLYWYQQILGQGPKLLIQFQNNGVVDDSQLPKDRFSAERLKGVDSTLKIQPAKLEDSAVYLCASSLDRGSYNEQFFGPGTRLTVL.

The chain uses TRBV7-8 and TRBJ2-1; 7 bases agree with TRBD1. This CDR3 is built from 14 residues. Germline CDR1 is SGHVS and CDR2 is FQNEAQ. V shed 5 bases and J 7 bases; nucleotides not matched to a gene: 8. The chain's CDR3 is CASSPGWDRNEQFF. CDR3 sequence (DNA): TGTGCCAGCAGCCCGGGTTGGGACAGAAATGAGCAGTTCTTC.

Concerning this clonotype: The junction departs from the called germline gene at one end, perhaps through a read error. The V call is TRBV29-1, the J call TRBJ2-2, with a possible D match to TRBD2 (8 bases). The CDR3 is 15 residues long. Germline CDR1 is SQVTM and CDR2 is ANQGSEA. The CDR3 reads CSVERGGGGTWELFF. The CDR3 DNA reads TGCAGCGTTGAACGGGGGGGAGGGGGCACCTGGGAGCTGTTTTTT.

In this sample, this clonotype turned up a few times. This chain joins TRBV11-2 and TRBJ2-7; 7 bases are a match to TRBD2. From germline, CDR1 is SGHAT and CDR2 FQNNGV. J was trimmed by 2 bases and V by 1 base; bases with no gene match: 20. The CDR3 extends over 20 amino acids. CDR3 nucleotides: TGTGCCAGCAGCTTAGTCCGCGCTTATGGACTAGTGGGAAACACCTACGAGCAGTACTTC. Translation: CASSLVRAYGLVGNTYEQYF.

In its sample, this clonotype was seen a few times. V gene TRBV12-3 or TRBV12-4 combines with J gene TRBJ1-5; 8 bases are shared with TRBD1. The CDR3 loop spans 13 amino acids. V shed 4 bases, J shed 7 bases, and the junction held 3 bases outside the gene matches. This chain's CDR3 is CASSWNRGQPQHF. In nucleotides, the CDR3 is TGTGCCAGCAGTTGGAACAGGGGGCAGCCCCAGCATTTT.

Comments on this clonotype: Germline is not matched at one junction end, which may reflect a read error. V usage is TRBV28 and J usage is TRBJ2-1, with D possibly matching TRBD2 (7 bases). CDR3 length: 12 residues. Germline lookup yields CDR1 MDHEN and CDR2 SYDVKM. In nucleotides, the CDR3 is TGTGCCGAATCGCCGGGGGGCGATGAGGAGTTCTTC. Residues: CAESPGGDEEFF.

As for this clonotype: Likely a read error: the CDR3 ends without its conserved phenylalanine or tryptophan. The J gene is TRBJ2-1, the V gene TRBV11-2; D gene uncertain. CDR1 is SGHAT, CDR2 FQNNGV, per germline. The CDR3 has 15 amino acids. The V end lost 2 bases, the J end lost 7 bases, and 15 bases lay between the germline ends. The CDR3 region is CASSLLAMLPNEQFL. In nucleotides, the CDR3 is TGTGCCAGCAGCTTATTGGCAATGCTCCCTAATGAGCAGTTCCTC.